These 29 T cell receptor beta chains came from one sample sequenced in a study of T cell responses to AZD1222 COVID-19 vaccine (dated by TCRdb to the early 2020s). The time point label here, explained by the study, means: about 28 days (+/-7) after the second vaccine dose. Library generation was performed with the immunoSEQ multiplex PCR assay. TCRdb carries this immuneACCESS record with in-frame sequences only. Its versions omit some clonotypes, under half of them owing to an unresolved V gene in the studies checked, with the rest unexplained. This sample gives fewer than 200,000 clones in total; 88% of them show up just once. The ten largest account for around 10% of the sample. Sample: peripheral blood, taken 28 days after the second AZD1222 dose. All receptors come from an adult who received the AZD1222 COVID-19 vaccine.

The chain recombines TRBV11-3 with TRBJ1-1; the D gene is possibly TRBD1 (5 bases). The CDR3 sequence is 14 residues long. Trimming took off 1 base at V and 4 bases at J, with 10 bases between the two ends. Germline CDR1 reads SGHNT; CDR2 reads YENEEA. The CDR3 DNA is TGTGCCAGCAGCTTAGGGGGCGCGGTCACTGAAGCTTTCTTT. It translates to CASSLGGAVTEAFF.

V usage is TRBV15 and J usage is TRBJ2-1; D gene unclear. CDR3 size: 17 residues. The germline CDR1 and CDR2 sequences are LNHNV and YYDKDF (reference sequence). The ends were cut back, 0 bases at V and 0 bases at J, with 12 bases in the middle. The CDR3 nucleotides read TGTGCCACCAGCAGAGAAGGAAAGCAGGCCTCCTACAATGAGCAGTTCTTC. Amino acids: CATSREGKQASYNEQFF. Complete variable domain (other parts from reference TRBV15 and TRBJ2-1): DAMVIQNPRYQVTQFGKPVTLSCSQTLNHNVMYWYQQKSSQAPKLLFHYYDKDFNNEADTPDNFQSRRPNTSFCFLDIRSPGLGDTAMYLCATSREGKQASYNEQFFGPGTRLTVL.

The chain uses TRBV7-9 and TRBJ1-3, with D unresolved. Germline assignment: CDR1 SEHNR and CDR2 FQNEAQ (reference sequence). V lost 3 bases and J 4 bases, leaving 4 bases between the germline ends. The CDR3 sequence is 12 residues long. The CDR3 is CASSFRGNTIYF. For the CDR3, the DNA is TGTGCCAGCAGCTTTAGGGGAAACACCATATATTTT.

CDR3 in DNA: TGTGCCAGCAGTCCTGGGGCCCCCAACGAGCAGTACTTC. Translating it yields CASSPGAPNEQYF. The chain combines TRBV25-1 with TRBJ2-7; TRBD1 might be the D (5 bases). The CDR3 is 13 amino acids. Trimming stripped 5 bases from V and 5 bases from J, with 13 bases between. Per the germline V gene, CDR1 is MGHDK and CDR2 is SYGVNS.

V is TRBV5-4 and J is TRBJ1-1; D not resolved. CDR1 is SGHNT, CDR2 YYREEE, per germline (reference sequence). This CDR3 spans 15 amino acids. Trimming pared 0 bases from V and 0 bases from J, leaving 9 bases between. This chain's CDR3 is CASSLGPNMNTEAFF. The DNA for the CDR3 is TGTGCCAGCAGCTTGGGCCCGAATATGAACACTGAAGCTTTCTTT. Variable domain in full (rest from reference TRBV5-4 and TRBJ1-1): ETGVTQSPTHLIKTRGQQVTLRCSSQSGHNTVSWYQQALGQGPQFIFQYYREEENGRGNFPPRFSGLQFPNYSSELNVNALELDDSALYLCASSLGPNMNTEAFFGQGTRLTVV.

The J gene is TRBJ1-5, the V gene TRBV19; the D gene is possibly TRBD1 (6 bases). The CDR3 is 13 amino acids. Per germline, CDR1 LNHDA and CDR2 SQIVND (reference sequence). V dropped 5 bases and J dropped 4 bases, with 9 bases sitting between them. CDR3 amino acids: CASSGTRNQPQHF. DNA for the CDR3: TGTGCCAGTAGTGGGACAAGGAATCAGCCCCAGCATTTT.

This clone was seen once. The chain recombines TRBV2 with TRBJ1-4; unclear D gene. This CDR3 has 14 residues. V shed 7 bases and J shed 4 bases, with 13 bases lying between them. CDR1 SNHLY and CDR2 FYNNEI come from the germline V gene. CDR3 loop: CASKRTVNNEKLFF. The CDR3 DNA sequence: TGTGCCAGCAAACGGACCGTTAATAATGAAAAACTGTTTTTT.

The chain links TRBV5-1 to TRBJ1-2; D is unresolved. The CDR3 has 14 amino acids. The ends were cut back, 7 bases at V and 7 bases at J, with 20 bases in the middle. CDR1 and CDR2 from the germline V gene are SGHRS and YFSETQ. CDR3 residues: CASGTNGYLSGYTF. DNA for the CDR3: TGCGCCAGCGGAACAAACGGGTATTTGTCTGGCTACACCTTC.

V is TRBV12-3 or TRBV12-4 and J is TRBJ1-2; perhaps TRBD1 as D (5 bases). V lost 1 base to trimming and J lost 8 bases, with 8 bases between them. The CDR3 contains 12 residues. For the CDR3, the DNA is TGTGCCAGCAGTTTAGACAACAGGGGCTACACCTTC. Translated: CASSLDNRGYTF.

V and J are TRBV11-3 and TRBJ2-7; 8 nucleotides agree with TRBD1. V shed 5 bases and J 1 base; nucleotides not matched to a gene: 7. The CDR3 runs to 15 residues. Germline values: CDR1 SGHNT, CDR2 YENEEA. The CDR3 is CASSPGQDLSYEQYF. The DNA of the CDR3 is TGTGCCAGCAGCCCGGGACAGGATCTTTCCTACGAGCAGTACTTC.

In DNA form, the CDR3 reads TGTGCCAGTAGTCCCTTAGCGGGGGGGGCAGATACGCAGTATTTT. Translated, it gives CASSPLAGGADTQYF. V is TRBV19 and J is TRBJ2-3; 11 bases are shared with TRBD2. The CDR3 runs 15 residues. V was pared by 5 bases and J by 4 bases, with 5 bases of the junction left unmatched. Looked up from germline, CDR1 is LNHDA and CDR2 is SQIVND (reference sequence).

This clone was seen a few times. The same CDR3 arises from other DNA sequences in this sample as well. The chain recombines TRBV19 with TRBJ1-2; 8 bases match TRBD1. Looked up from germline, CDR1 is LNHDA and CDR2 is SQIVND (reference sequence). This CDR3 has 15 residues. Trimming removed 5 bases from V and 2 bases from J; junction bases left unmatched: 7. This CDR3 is CASSSPGQANYGYTF. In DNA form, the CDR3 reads TGTGCCAGTAGTTCACCGGGACAGGCGAACTATGGCTACACCTTC.

CDR3 amino acids: CASSMRVSQTQYF. CDR3 in DNA: TGTGCCAGTAGTATGAGGGTGAGCCAGACCCAGTACTTC. V gene TRBV19 combines with J gene TRBJ2-5; D is perhaps TRBD2 (5 bases). This CDR3 is 13 amino acids long. Germline loops: CDR1 LNHDA, CDR2 SQIVND (reference sequence). V lost 3 bases and J lost 6, with 11 bases in between.

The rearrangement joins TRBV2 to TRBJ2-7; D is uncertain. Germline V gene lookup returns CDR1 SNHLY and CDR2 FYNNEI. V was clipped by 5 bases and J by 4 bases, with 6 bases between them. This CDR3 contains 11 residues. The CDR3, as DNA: TGTGCCAGCAGTTTACTGTACGAGCAGTACTTC. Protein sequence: CASSLLYEQYF.

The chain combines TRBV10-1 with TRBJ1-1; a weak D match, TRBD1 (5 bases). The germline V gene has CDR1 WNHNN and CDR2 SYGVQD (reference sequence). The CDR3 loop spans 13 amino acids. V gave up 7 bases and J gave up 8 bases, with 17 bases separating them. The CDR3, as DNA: TGCGCCAGCACCCGGACCCCCAGGGAGGAAGCTTTCTTT. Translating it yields CASTRTPREEAFF.

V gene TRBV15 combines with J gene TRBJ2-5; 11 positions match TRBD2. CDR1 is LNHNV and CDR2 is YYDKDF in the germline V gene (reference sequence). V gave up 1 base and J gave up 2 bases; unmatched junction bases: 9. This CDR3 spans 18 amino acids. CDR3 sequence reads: CATSRGATSGVRQETQYF. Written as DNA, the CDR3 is TGTGCCACCAGCAGAGGTGCGACTAGCGGGGTTCGGCAAGAGACCCAGTACTTC.

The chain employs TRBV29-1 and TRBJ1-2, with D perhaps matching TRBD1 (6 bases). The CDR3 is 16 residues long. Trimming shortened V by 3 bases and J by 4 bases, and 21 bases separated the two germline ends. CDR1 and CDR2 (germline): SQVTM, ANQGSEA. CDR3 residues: CSVDPPEGGDAYGYTF. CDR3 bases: TGCAGCGTTGACCCTCCCGAGGGGGGGGACGCCTATGGCTACACCTTC.

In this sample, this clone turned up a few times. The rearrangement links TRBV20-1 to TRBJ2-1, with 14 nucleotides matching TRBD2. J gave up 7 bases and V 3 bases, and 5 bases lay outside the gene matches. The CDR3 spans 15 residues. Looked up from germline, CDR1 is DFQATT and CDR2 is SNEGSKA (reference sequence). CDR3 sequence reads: CSASPRTSGGNEQFF. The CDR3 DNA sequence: TGCAGTGCTAGTCCTCGGACTAGCGGGGGGAATGAGCAGTTCTTC.

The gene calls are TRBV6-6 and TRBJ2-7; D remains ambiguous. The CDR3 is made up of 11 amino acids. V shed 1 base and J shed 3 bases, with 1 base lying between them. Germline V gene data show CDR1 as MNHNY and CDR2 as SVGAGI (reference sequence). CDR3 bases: TGTGCCAGCAGTTACTTCTACGAGCAGTACTTC. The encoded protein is CASSYFYEQYF.

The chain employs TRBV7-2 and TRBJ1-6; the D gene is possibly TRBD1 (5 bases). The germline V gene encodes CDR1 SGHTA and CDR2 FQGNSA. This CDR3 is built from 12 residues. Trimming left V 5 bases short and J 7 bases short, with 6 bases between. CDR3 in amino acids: CASSRTNSPLHF. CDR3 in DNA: TGTGCCAGCAGCCGGACAAATTCACCCCTCCACTTT.

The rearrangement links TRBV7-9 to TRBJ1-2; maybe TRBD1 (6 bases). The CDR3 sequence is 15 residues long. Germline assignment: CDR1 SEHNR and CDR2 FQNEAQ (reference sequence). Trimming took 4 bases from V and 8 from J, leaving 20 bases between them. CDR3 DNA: TGTGCCAGCAGCTCCTCCGGGGGCTCACCTTCGGGCTACACCTTC. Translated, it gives CASSSSGGSPSGYTF.

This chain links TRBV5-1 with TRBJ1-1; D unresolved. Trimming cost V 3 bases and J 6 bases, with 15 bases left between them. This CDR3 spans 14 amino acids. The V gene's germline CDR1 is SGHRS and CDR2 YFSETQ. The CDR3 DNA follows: TGCGCCAGCAGCTCTGGCACGGCGATCTCTGAAGCTTTCTTT. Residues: CASSSGTAISEAFF.

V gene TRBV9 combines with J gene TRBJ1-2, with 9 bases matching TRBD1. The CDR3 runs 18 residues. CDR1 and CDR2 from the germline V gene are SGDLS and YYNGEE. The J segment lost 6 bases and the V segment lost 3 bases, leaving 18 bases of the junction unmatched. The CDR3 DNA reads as TGTGCCAGCAGCGACAAGTGGGCAAACGTCGACAGGGGGGATGGCTACACCTTC. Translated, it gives CASSDKWANVDRGDGYTF.

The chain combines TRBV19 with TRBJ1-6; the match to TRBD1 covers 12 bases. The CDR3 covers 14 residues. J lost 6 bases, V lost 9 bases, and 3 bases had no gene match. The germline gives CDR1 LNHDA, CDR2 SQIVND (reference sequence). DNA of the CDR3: TGTGCCAGGGGACAGGGGGCTTGTAATTCACCCCTCCACTTT. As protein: CARGQGACNSPLHF.

The CDR3 reads CASSPTGATGELFF. The CDR3 DNA sequence: TGCGCCAGCAGCCCTACAGGGGCCACCGGGGAGCTGTTTTTT. This chain links TRBV5-1 with TRBJ2-2, with 7 positions matching TRBD1. The CDR3 covers 14 residues. Germline loops: CDR1 SGHRS, CDR2 YFSETQ. The V gene end was trimmed by 4 bases and the J gene end by 4 bases; junction bases not matched to a gene: 4.

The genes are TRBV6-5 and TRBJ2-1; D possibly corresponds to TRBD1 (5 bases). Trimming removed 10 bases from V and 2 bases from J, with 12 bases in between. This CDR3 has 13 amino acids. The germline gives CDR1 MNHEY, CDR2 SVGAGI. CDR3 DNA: TGTGCCACCACCCCAGGGCCCTACAATGAGCAGTTCTTC. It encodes CATTPGPYNEQFF.

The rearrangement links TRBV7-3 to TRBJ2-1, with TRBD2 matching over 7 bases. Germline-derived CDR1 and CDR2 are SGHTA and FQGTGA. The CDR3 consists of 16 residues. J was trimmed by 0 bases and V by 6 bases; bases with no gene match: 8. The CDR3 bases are TGTGCCAGCAGTTCTCTGGGGGGGACCTCCTACAATGAGCAGTTCTTC. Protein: CASSSLGGTSYNEQFF.

The CDR3, as DNA: TGCGCCAGCAGCTTGGGCAGCGGGCTTGTAAATCAGCCCCAGCATTTT. Translation: CASSLGSGLVNQPQHF. The rearrangement links TRBV5-1 to TRBJ1-5; D unclear. The ends were cut back, 0 bases at V and 4 bases at J, with 14 bases in the middle. The CDR3 extends over 16 amino acids. Per the germline V gene, CDR1 is SGHRS and CDR2 is YFSETQ.

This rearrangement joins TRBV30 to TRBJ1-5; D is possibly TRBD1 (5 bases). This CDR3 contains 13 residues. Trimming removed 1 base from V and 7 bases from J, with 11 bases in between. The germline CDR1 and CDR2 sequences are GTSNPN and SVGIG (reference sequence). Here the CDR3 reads CAWSGGDGQPQHF. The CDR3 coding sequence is TGTGCCTGGAGTGGAGGGGATGGACAGCCCCAGCATTTT.